This T cell receptor (beta chain) was found in a study of CD8 T cells in ankylosing spondylitis. Concerning this clonotype: What it binds is unknown.

Germline V gives CDR1 DFQATT, CDR2 SNEGSKA (reference sequence). V gave up 3 bases and J gave up 2 bases; unmatched junction bases: 4. This CDR3 region has 14 residues. Quantitative 5'-RACE with molecular barcodes generated TCR beta libraries. In TCRdb, the 5' RACE reads were re-called with MiXCR into one record per CDR3 protein. Here the sample spans more than 300,000 distinct CDR3 sequences, 8% being singletons. The study's findings and limits: Characteristic of ankylosing spondylitis blood, it appeared, was a TCR beta motif comprising several highly homologous variants. Matched ankylosing spondylitis synovial fluid reportedly showed significant enrichment of disease-linked clones. The authors found the disease-linked clones to be CD8+ and relatively rare in peripheral blood.

The TCR was taken from a male donor with ankylosing spondylitis. Source material: blood, either unsorted or a sorted T cell fraction (not recorded which). This chain joins TRBV20-1 and TRBJ2-5, with 9 bases matching TRBD2. This CDR3 reads CSASPAGGQETQYF. The CDR3 DNA reads TGCAGTGCTAGTCCAGCGGGAGGACAAGAGACCCAGTACTTC.